One sample yielded the 10 T cell receptor beta chains listed below, sequenced in a study of T cells after yellow fever vaccination. TCRdb passed the 5' RACE reads through MiXCR, listing each CDR3 protein once. The table records some 390,000 distinct CDR3 sequences, roughly 6.1% of them present only once. Here the sequenced sample was PBMCs, taken 5 days after the yellow fever booster vaccination. All receptors come from a man aged 25-45 years who received the YFV17D yellow fever vaccine.

Many counts were recorded for this clonotype. The chain is built from TRBV12-3 or TRBV12-4 and TRBJ2-7; 12 bases match TRBD2. After removal of 6 bases from V and 5 bases from J, the junction contained 14 bases not matched to a gene. The CDR3 sequence is 17 residues long. The CDR3 here is CASSPKRGLAGRDEQYF. Written as DNA, the CDR3 is TGTGCCAGCAGCCCCAAGCGAGGACTAGCGGGGCGTGACGAGCAGTACTTC.

This clonotype has just a few counts. This chain uses TRBV7-2 with TRBJ1-5, with no clear D. The CDR3 is 13 amino acids. Germline-derived CDR1 and CDR2 are SGHTA and FQGNSA. Trimming left V 3 bases short and J 5 bases short, with 8 bases between. The CDR3 sequence: CASSLGFDQPQHF. For the CDR3, the DNA is TGTGCCAGCAGCTTGGGGTTCGATCAGCCCCAGCATTTT.

This clonotype has at least ten counts. This sequence joins TRBV9 and TRBJ2-1, with D perhaps TRBD1 or TRBD2 (6 bases each). The V gene lost 0 bases and the J gene lost 7 bases, with 17 bases spanning the gap. CDR3 length: 16 amino acids. Germline V gene sequence: CDR1 SGDLS, CDR2 YYNGEE. In DNA, the CDR3 is TGTGCCAGCAGCGTAGGCCCGGGGGCGCTAGGGAATGAGCAGTTCTTC. It specifies CASSVGPGALGNEQFF.

This clonotype was counted many times. The CDR3 is CASSSFREPNQPQHF. CDR3 bases: TGTGCCAGCAGCTCCTTCCGGGAGCCAAATCAGCCCCAGCATTTT. This rearrangement joins TRBV27 to TRBJ1-5; D is unclear. The CDR3 spans 15 residues. V was trimmed by 6 bases and J by 4 bases, leaving 16 bases between them. The germline gives CDR1 MNHEY, CDR2 SMNVEV (reference sequence).

This chain joins TRBV6-5 and TRBJ1-5; D is undetermined. Germline V gene lookup returns CDR1 MNHEY and CDR2 SVGAGI. The V end lost 2 bases, the J end lost 0 bases, and 8 bases lay between the germline ends. The CDR3 covers 15 residues. The CDR3 sequence is CASSYGRYSNQPQHF. The CDR3, as DNA: TGTGCCAGCAGTTACGGACGTTATAGCAATCAGCCCCAGCATTTT.

This clonotype was found a few times. This sequence joins TRBV28 and TRBJ2-7; D is ambiguous. Between the trimmed V and J ends, which lost 0 bases and 6 bases, there was a span of 6 bases. There are 12 residues in the CDR3. Germline CDR1 MDHEN, CDR2 SYDVKM. CDR3 bases: TGTGCCAGCAGTTTATGGGTGGGCGAGCAGTACTTC. Protein product: CASSLWVGEQYF.

This chain joins TRBV18 and TRBJ2-3; D is possibly TRBD2 (6 bases). This CDR3 is 16 amino acids long. Per the germline V gene, CDR1 is KGHSH and CDR2 is LQKENI. V was cut by 5 bases and J by 1 base, with 16 bases left in between. The CDR3 DNA is TGTGCCAGCTCAGCAAGGGGATCGGGGGGCACAGATACGCAGTATTTT. Encoded protein: CASSARGSGGTDTQYF.

In this sample, this clonotype turned up a few times. This chain joins TRBV5-1 and TRBJ2-7, with 7 bases that match TRBD1. J lost 1 base, V lost 7 bases, and 5 bases had no gene match. This CDR3 is 13 amino acids long. Germline V lookup: CDR1 SGHRS, CDR2 YFSETQ. The CDR3 sequence is CASARDSSYEQYF. The CDR3 DNA reads TGCGCCAGCGCCAGGGACAGTTCCTACGAGCAGTACTTC.

This chain links TRBV25-1 with TRBJ2-2, with 7 bases fitting TRBD1. The CDR3 has 15 residues. With V trimmed by 6 bases and J by 4 bases, 8 bases remained unmatched. Germline V CDR1 and CDR2: MGHDK, SYGVNS. The CDR3 nucleotides are TGTGCCAGCAGAGAGGGGGCGCCGGGCACCGGGGAGCTGTTTTTT. Translating gives CASREGAPGTGELFF.

This clonotype was detected a few times. The chain employs TRBV20-1 and TRBJ2-5; 8 bases are a match to TRBD2. CDR3 length equals 13 residues. With V trimmed by 3 bases and J by 4 bases, 4 bases remained unmatched. Germline V gene sequence: CDR1 DFQATT, CDR2 SNEGSKA (reference sequence). Written as DNA, the CDR3 is TGCAGTGCTAGTGCCCTAGCGGGAGAGACCCAGTACTTC. This codes for CSASALAGETQYF.